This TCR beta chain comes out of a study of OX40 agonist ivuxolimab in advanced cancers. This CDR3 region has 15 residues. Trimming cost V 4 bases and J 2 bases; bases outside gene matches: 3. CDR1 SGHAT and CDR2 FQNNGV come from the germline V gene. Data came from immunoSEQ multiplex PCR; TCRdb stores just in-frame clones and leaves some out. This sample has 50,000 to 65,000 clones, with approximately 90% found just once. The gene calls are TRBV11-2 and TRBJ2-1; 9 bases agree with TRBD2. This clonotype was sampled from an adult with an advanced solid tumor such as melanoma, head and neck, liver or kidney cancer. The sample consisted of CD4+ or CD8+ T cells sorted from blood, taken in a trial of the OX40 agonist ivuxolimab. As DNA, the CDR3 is TGTGCCAGCAGCTCCCGGACTAGCGCCTACAATGAGCAGTTCTTC. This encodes CASSSRTSAYNEQFF.